The clone carrying this TCR beta chain was picked up many times. What it binds is not known. The CDR3 runs to 14 residues. Germline CDR1 reads SGHRS; CDR2 reads YFSETQ. Trimming took 4 bases from V and 2 from J, leaving 9 bases between them. The sample's time point: longitudinal time-point 1 (baseline). This sample is drawn from a study of neurological immune-mediated disorders. TCRdb recomputed calls from the 5' RACE reads with MiXCR, one row per CDR3 protein. The sample has around 71,000 distinct CDR3 sequences, roughly an eighth seen once. Findings of the study overall: No CDR3 amino acid sequences recurred among expanded clones across subjects, suggesting private repertoires in all groups.

The rearrangement uses TRBV5-1 and TRBJ2-2; D is undetermined. This sequence was found in a female donor with HTLV-1-associated myelopathy (HAM/TSP). Sequencing was performed on PBMCs. CDR3 sequence reads: CASSPPTNTGELFF. CDR3 nucleotides: TGCGCCAGCAGCCCGCCTACTAACACCGGGGAGCTGTTTTTT.